This record looks at one TCR beta chain sequence and its context. These data originate in a study of patients and donors after allogeneic stem cell transplantation. Germline V gene sequence: CDR1 SGHTA, CDR2 FQGNSA. The CDR3 is made up of 15 amino acids. Trimming pared 6 bases from V and 0 bases from J, leaving 13 bases between. TCRdb passed the RT-PCR reads through MiXCR, listing each CDR3 protein once. Of more than 850,000 distinct CDR3 sequences detected, over 15% appear once; the ten largest clones hold roughly 6%. The source of this sequence is a human donor who was either an allogeneic HSCT recipient or a stem cell or donor lymphocyte infusion donor (not recorded which). It is not recorded whose cells these are; they may come from a transplant donor. V and J are TRBV7-2 and TRBJ2-3; possible D gene TRBD2, 6 bases. Sequencing input: blood, either unsorted or a sorted T cell fraction (not recorded which). The CDR3 reads CASSPHRGSTDTQYF. CDR3 sequence (DNA): TGTGCCAGCAGTCCCCATCGGGGGAGCACAGATACGCAGTATTTT.